This entry concerns a single T cell receptor (beta chain). Enrollment shut out patients with autoimmune disease history or systemic immunosuppression. The investigators sampled blood at baseline, at cycle 4 day 1, and at cycle 7 day 1. The source of the sample is a study of OX40 agonist ivuxolimab in advanced cancers. This CDR3 has 18 residues. Germline CDR1 and CDR2: KGHSH and LQKENI. The V and J ends lost 1 base and 2 bases respectively, with 17 bases between them. Repertoires were generated with immunoSEQ multiplex PCR, while TCRdb's copy carries only in-frame clones and drops some. This table holds about 120,000 clones, around 93% found once.

The sequence was collected from an adult with an advanced solid tumor such as melanoma, head and neck, liver or kidney cancer. The specimen comprised CD4+ or CD8+ T cells sorted from blood, sampled in a trial of the OX40 agonist ivuxolimab. The rearrangement links TRBV18 to TRBJ2-2; D uncertain. CDR3 nucleotides: TGTGCCAGCTCACCACTCCCGGCGCTGGCAGGAAACACCGGGGAGCTGTTTTTT. Translation: CASSPLPALAGNTGELFF.